These 30 T cell receptor beta chains came from one sample sequenced in a study of blood T cell repertoires in COVID-19. The table came from immunoSEQ multiplex PCR; TCRdb's copy has only in-frame clones and leaves some out. The table shows over 200,000 clones, with 88% occurring only once. Sequencing input: peripheral blood. The receptors were gathered from a woman aged 60-75 years with acute or convalescent COVID-19.

The CDR3 coding sequence is TGCGCCAGCAGCCACCCGACAGGGGCGGATTCACCCCTCCACTTT. Its translation is CASSHPTGADSPLHF. The V gene is TRBV4-1, the J gene TRBJ1-6, with TRBD1 matching 8 bases. This CDR3 contains 15 residues. Unmatched junction bases numbered 6, after V lost 3 bases and J lost 8 bases. Germline values: CDR1 MGHRA, CDR2 YSYEKL.

The J gene is TRBJ1-2, the V gene TRBV13; D gene unclear. V was trimmed by 5 bases and J by 7 bases, leaving 23 bases between them. The CDR3 is 16 amino acids. The V gene's germline CDR1 is PRHDT and CDR2 FYEKMQ (reference sequence). The CDR3 protein is CASSPSGLWALFGYTF. The CDR3 nucleotides read TGTGCCAGCAGCCCGTCTGGGTTGTGGGCGCTTTTTGGCTACACCTTC.

The genes are TRBV16 and TRBJ1-4; 11 bases align to TRBD1. With 5 bases clipped from V and 11 bases from J, the junction kept 13 bases outside the gene matches. This CDR3 is 16 amino acids long. Germline CDR1 and CDR2: KGHSY and FQNENV. CDR3 amino acids: CASSYAGGQGDEKLFF. The CDR3 region has the DNA TGTGCCAGCAGCTACGCCGGGGGACAGGGGGACGAGAAACTGTTTTTT.

V usage is TRBV28 and J usage is TRBJ1-2, with no clear D. Trimming left V 8 bases short and J 5 bases short, with 9 bases between. CDR3 length: 11 residues. Germline values: CDR1 MDHEN, CDR2 SYDVKM. Here the CDR3 DNA reads TGTGCCAGCTCAGTTTTTTATGGCTACACCTTC. Translated: CASSVFYGYTF.

V and J are TRBV6-5 and TRBJ2-7, with 12 positions matching TRBD1. Germline loops: CDR1 MNHEY, CDR2 SVGAGI. This CDR3 spans 15 amino acids. Unmatched junction bases numbered 6, after V lost 2 bases and J lost 7 bases. The CDR3 coding sequence is TGTGCCAGCAGTTACGGGGACAGGGGGCTTTGGGAGCAGTACTTC. Translating gives CASSYGDRGLWEQYF.

The rearrangement joins TRBV11-3 to TRBJ2-1, with 8 bases lining up with TRBD2. Germline CDR1 reads SGHNT; CDR2 reads YENEEA. The CDR3 has 16 residues. With V trimmed by 4 bases and J by 6 bases, 11 bases remained unmatched. CDR3 protein: CASSSEWVAGPNEQFF. Written as DNA, the CDR3 is TGTGCCAGCAGCTCCGAGTGGGTAGCGGGACCCAATGAGCAGTTCTTC.

CDR3 sequence reads: CSVGGTGGSYGYTF. CDR3 coding DNA: TGCAGCGTTGGAGGGACAGGGGGCAGCTATGGCTACACCTTC. The chain combines TRBV29-1 with TRBJ1-2; 12 bases agree with TRBD1. V was pared by 4 bases and J by 4 bases, with 4 bases of the junction left unmatched. The CDR3 spans 14 residues. Germline V lookup: CDR1 SQVTM, CDR2 ANQGSEA.

The V call is TRBV7-2, the J call TRBJ2-5, with 8 bases matching TRBD2. The CDR3 has 16 residues. Trimming took 1 base from V and 2 from J; bases not matched to a gene: 6. The V gene's germline CDR1 is SGHTA and CDR2 FQGNSA. This CDR3 is CASSLVASGPQETQYF. For the CDR3, the DNA is TGTGCCAGCAGCTTAGTGGCTAGCGGGCCGCAAGAGACCCAGTACTTC.

The rearrangement uses TRBV10-2 and TRBJ1-2; D is perhaps TRBD1 (5 bases). The CDR3 runs 12 residues. Germline values: CDR1 WSHSY, CDR2 SAAADI. V lost 0 bases, J lost 13 bases, and 12 bases lay in between. The CDR3 protein is CASSESNRGSTF. CDR3 DNA sequence: TGCGCCAGCAGTGAGTCTAATAGGGGCAGCACCTTC.

This clone appeared a few times. V is TRBV7-3 and J is TRBJ1-1; D unclear. The CDR3 covers 13 residues. V lost 4 bases, J lost 3 bases, and 9 bases lay in between. CDR1 and CDR2 from the germline V gene are SGHTA and FQGTGA. CDR3 sequence reads: CASSSRVDTEAFF. Written as DNA, the CDR3 is TGTGCCAGCAGCTCGAGGGTTGACACTGAAGCTTTCTTT.

This chain joins TRBV7-2 and TRBJ2-2; 7 nucleotides agree with TRBD1. The CDR3 runs to 16 residues. The trim removed 5 bases at V and 3 bases at J, leaving 9 bases unmatched. Germline CDR1 is SGHTA and CDR2 is FQGNSA. The CDR3: CASSPRLTGHTGELFF. In nucleotides, the CDR3 is TGTGCCAGCAGCCCCCGATTGACAGGGCACACCGGGGAGCTGTTTTTT.

This sequence joins TRBV30 and TRBJ2-7; 10 nucleotides match TRBD1. Germline lookup yields CDR1 GTSNPN and CDR2 SVGIG (reference sequence). V lost 5 bases and J lost 1; bases outside the gene matches: 8. The CDR3 runs to 15 residues. CDR3 in amino acids: CAWGKGQGVSYEQYF. DNA for the CDR3: TGTGCCTGGGGGAAAGGACAGGGGGTGTCCTACGAGCAGTACTTC. The full variable domain, in which reference TRBV30 and TRBJ2-7 provide the parts outside the CDR3, is SQTIHQWPATLVQPVGSPLSLECTVEGTSNPNLYWYRQAAGRGLQLLFYSVGIGQISSEVPQNLSASRPQDRQFILSSKKLLLSDSGFYLCAWGKGQGVSYEQYFGPGTRLTVT.

The rearrangement links TRBV9 to TRBJ1-1, with 9 positions matching TRBD1. J was trimmed by 6 bases and V by 4 bases; bases with no gene match: 7. The CDR3 has 14 amino acids. Germline CDR1 and CDR2: SGDLS and YYNGEE. CDR3 in amino acids: CASSSDRGSAEAFF. The CDR3 DNA sequence: TGTGCCAGCAGCTCGGACAGGGGAAGCGCTGAAGCTTTCTTT.

V and J are TRBV4-1 and TRBJ2-7; TRBD2 aligns across 7 bases. Germline CDR1 reads MGHRA; CDR2 reads YSYEKL. The CDR3 length is 15 residues. V lost 1 base to trimming and J lost 3 bases; unmatched junction nucleotides: 6. For the CDR3, the DNA is TGCGCCAGCAGCCAAGGAGGCGGGGGTTTCTACGAGCAGTACTTC. This codes for CASSQGGGGFYEQYF.

The chain has TRBV18 and TRBJ1-1; tentatively, D is TRBD1 (5 bases). CDR1 and CDR2 (germline): KGHSH, LQKENI. CDR3 length: 13 amino acids. The germline V and J ends were trimmed by 0 bases and 5 bases, with 7 bases remaining between them. In nucleotides, the CDR3 is TGTGCCAGCTCACCACCGGGGCAGACTGAAGCTTTCTTT. Its translation is CASSPPGQTEAFF.

The chain joins TRBV5-6 to TRBJ2-3, with 7 bases fitting TRBD2. The V gene's germline CDR1 is SGHDT and CDR2 YYEEEE. The V segment lost 4 bases and the J segment 1 base; nucleotides outside the gene matches: 6. The CDR3 has 15 residues. The CDR3, as DNA: TGTGCCAGCAGCCGTAGCGGGTATGGCACAGATACGCAGTATTTT. It codes for CASSRSGYGTDTQYF.

This chain connects TRBV11-2 to TRBJ2-5; the D is unclear. Per germline, CDR1 SGHAT and CDR2 FQNNGV. V was trimmed by 2 bases and J by 6 bases, leaving 7 bases between them. The CDR3 consists of 12 residues. CDR3 sequence reads: CASSLRAQTQYF. The CDR3 DNA reads as TGTGCCAGCAGCTTAAGAGCGCAGACCCAGTACTTC.

V is TRBV19 and J is TRBJ2-2, with 8 bases identical to TRBD2. The CDR3 covers 16 residues. V shed 8 bases and J 3 bases; nucleotides not matched to a gene: 11. CDR1 LNHDA and CDR2 SQIVND come from the germline V gene (reference sequence). CDR3 nucleotides: TGTGCCAGTCCGGGGGGGGGCACTCGTGACACCGGGGAGCTGTTTTTT. As protein: CASPGGGTRDTGELFF.

V and J are TRBV6-2 or TRBV6-3 and TRBJ1-5; 9 bases agree with TRBD1. Germline CDR1 and CDR2: MNHEY and SVGEGT. V dropped 2 bases and J dropped 2; count of bases not matched to a gene: 4. The CDR3 is 16 amino acids. CDR3 protein: CASSYGGQGRNQPQHF. In nucleotides, the CDR3 is TGTGCCAGCAGTTACGGGGGACAGGGACGCAATCAGCCCCAGCATTTT.

This chain uses TRBV5-4 with TRBJ2-1; 7 bases align to TRBD2. The CDR3 covers 13 residues. Germline V gene sequence: CDR1 SGHNT, CDR2 YYREEE (reference sequence). J was trimmed by 9 bases and V by 0 bases; bases with no gene match: 3. The CDR3 coding sequence is TGTGCCAGCAGCTTGGAGTGGGGGGGTGAGCAGTTCTTC. Translating it yields CASSLEWGGEQFF.

The rearrangement joins TRBV3-1 (or the pseudogene TRBV3-2) to TRBJ1-6, with D possibly TRBD1 on 5 matching bases. Trimming removed 2 bases at V and 6 bases at J, with 8 bases between. The germline CDR1 and CDR2 sequences are LGHDT and YNNKEL (reference sequence). This CDR3 is built from 14 residues. CDR3 bases: TGTGCCAGCAGCCAAAGGGGAATTAATTCACCCCTCCACTTT. This codes for CASSQRGINSPLHF.

V is TRBV28 and J is TRBJ2-5, with 14 positions matching TRBD2. Trimming removed 6 bases from V and 1 base from J; junction bases left unmatched: 4. Germline V lookup: CDR1 MDHEN, CDR2 SYDVKM. CDR3 size: 16 residues. The CDR3, as DNA: TGTGCCAGCAGCCCCGGGACTAGCGGGGGCCAAGAGACCCAGTACTTC. Amino acids: CASSPGTSGGQETQYF.

This chain links TRBV7-9 with TRBJ1-3, with TRBD1 matching 8 bases. The CDR3 is made up of 15 amino acids. With V trimmed by 6 bases and J by 4 bases, 8 bases remained unmatched. Germline values: CDR1 SEHNR, CDR2 FQNEAQ (reference sequence). The CDR3 nucleotides are TGTGCCAGCAGATGGACAGGGAGTCGGGGAAACACCATATATTTT. Translating it yields CASRWTGSRGNTIYF.

Written as DNA, the CDR3 is TGTGCCAGCTCTGGGACATTTGTCACAGATACGCAGTATTTT. The encoded protein is CASSGTFVTDTQYF. The chain carries TRBV18 and TRBJ2-3; maybe TRBD1 (6 bases). The CDR3 runs to 14 residues. CDR1 and CDR2 (germline): KGHSH, LQKENI. The ends were cut back, 6 bases at V and 2 bases at J, with 12 bases in the middle.

This sequence joins TRBV5-1 and TRBJ1-2, with D possibly TRBD1 on 6 matching bases. Germline CDR1 is SGHRS and CDR2 is YFSETQ. The V end was cut by 3 bases, the J end by 4 bases, with 13 bases between. The CDR3 runs 14 residues. CDR3 DNA: TGCGCCAGCAGCTCTCAGGGGTTAGGCTATGGCTACACCTTC. Translated: CASSSQGLGYGYTF.

The rearrangement uses TRBV11-2 and TRBJ1-1; D call uncertain. The CDR3 sequence is 16 residues long. Germline-derived CDR1 and CDR2 are SGHAT and FQNNGV. V was cut by 4 bases and J by 0 bases, with 15 bases left in between. CDR3 residues: CASSSYPAGMNTEAFF. CDR3 coding DNA: TGTGCCAGCAGCTCCTACCCCGCGGGCATGAACACTGAAGCTTTCTTT.

This chain links TRBV2 with TRBJ2-5; TRBD2 agrees at 16 bases. Germline CDR1 is SNHLY and CDR2 is FYNNEI. J was trimmed by 5 bases and V by 6 bases; bases with no gene match: 6. The length of the CDR3 is 16 residues. The CDR3 sequence: CASRVGLAGGSETQYF. CDR3 nucleotides: TGTGCCAGCAGAGTGGGACTAGCGGGGGGGAGTGAGACCCAGTACTTC.

This clone was found a few times. The rearrangement links TRBV5-4 to TRBJ2-3; D gene ambiguous. Germline CDR1 SGHNT, CDR2 YYREEE (reference sequence). The CDR3 contains 13 residues. Trimming took 0 bases from V and 2 from J, leaving 4 bases between them. The CDR3, as DNA: TGTGCCAGCAGCTTGGCATCCACAGATACGCAGTATTTT. Translating it yields CASSLASTDTQYF.

The J gene is TRBJ1-1, the V gene TRBV10-3; 7 positions agree with TRBD1. The CDR3 has 13 amino acids. The trim removed 6 bases at V and 2 bases at J, leaving 3 bases unmatched. From germline, CDR1 is ENHRY and CDR2 SYGVKD. CDR3: CAIRGTANTEAFF. CDR3 bases: TGTGCCATCAGGGGGACAGCAAACACTGAAGCTTTCTTT.

The rearrangement joins TRBV5-1 to TRBJ2-3; D possibly corresponds to TRBD1 (5 bases). Trimming cost V 0 bases and J 1 base, with 12 bases left between them. This CDR3 has 16 residues. The germline CDR1 and CDR2 sequences are SGHRS and YFSETQ. In DNA form, the CDR3 reads TGCGCCAGCAGCTTGGAAGGGGCTGGTGGCACAGATACGCAGTATTTT. Translated: CASSLEGAGGTDTQYF.